Listed here are 19 T cell receptor beta chains from one sample, sequenced in a study of cytomegalovirus exposure and HLA in healthy donors. The PCR contained 60 Vbeta and 13 Jbeta primers. Sequenced by immunoSEQ multiplex PCR; TCRdb stores in-frame clones only, minus some. The sample holds roughly 140,000 clones, over 60% seen once. Source material: PBMCs. The source is a woman aged 25 to 45 in good health and CMV-seropositive.

CDR3: CAWSVRDTIYF. The CDR3, as DNA: TGTGCCTGGAGTGTTCGGGACACCATATATTTT. This sequence joins TRBV30 and TRBJ1-3, with D hard to call. Germline CDR1 and CDR2: GTSNPN and SVGIG (reference sequence). This CDR3 has 11 amino acids. Trimming left V 0 bases short and J 8 bases short, with 5 bases between.

This chain connects TRBV25-1 to TRBJ2-7; TRBD2 matches 11 bases. CDR3 length equals 15 residues. The germline V gene encodes CDR1 MGHDK and CDR2 SYGVNS. The V and J ends lost 6 bases and 4 bases, in that order; junction bases with no gene match: 8. CDR3 protein: CASRTGTSGPYEQYF. CDR3 bases: TGTGCCAGCAGAACCGGGACTAGCGGTCCTTACGAGCAGTACTTC.

In its sample, this clone was seen a few times. The chain links TRBV6-5 to TRBJ1-2; TRBD1 matches 8 bases. In germline, CDR1 is MNHEY, CDR2 SVGAGI. CDR3 length: 13 amino acids. The V segment lost 5 bases and the J segment 7 bases; nucleotides outside the gene matches: 6. CDR3 residues: CASSPDRDGGYTF. DNA of the CDR3: TGTGCCAGCAGTCCGGACAGGGATGGTGGCTACACCTTC.

The rearrangement uses TRBV7-6 and TRBJ1-3, with D uncertain. This CDR3 comprises 14 residues. Between the trimmed V and J ends, which lost 1 base and 4 bases, there was a span of 8 bases. Germline V gene data show CDR1 as SGHVS and CDR2 as FNYEAQ. CDR3 in amino acids: CASSLGGEGNTIYF. The DNA of the CDR3 is TGTGCCAGCAGCTTAGGAGGCGAAGGAAACACCATATATTTT.

The gene calls are TRBV19 and TRBJ1-5; possibly TRBD1 for D (5 bases). The CDR3 sequence is 13 residues long. Trimming left V 6 bases short and J 4 bases short, with 10 bases between. Per the germline V gene, CDR1 is LNHDA and CDR2 is SQIVND (reference sequence). The CDR3 DNA sequence: TGTGCCAGTAGAAAGGGGCCTAATCAGCCCCAGCATTTT. This codes for CASRKGPNQPQHF.

In its sample, this clone was seen a few times. The V call is TRBV23-1, the J call TRBJ1-5; TRBD1 matches 8 bases. TRBV23-1 is sorted into the ORF group, with uncertain function. V gave up 2 bases and J gave up 1 base; unmatched junction bases: 4. This CDR3 has 16 amino acids. DNA of the CDR3: TGCGCCAGCAGTCAACCGGACAGGGTAAGCAATCAGCCCCAGCATTTT. It specifies CASSQPDRVSNQPQHF.

In its sample, this clone was seen a few times. This sequence joins TRBV4-2 and TRBJ1-4, with a weak D call TRBD1 (6 bases). The CDR3 covers 13 residues. Between the trimmed V and J ends, which lost 11 bases and 8 bases, there was a span of 18 bases. From germline, CDR1 is LGHNA and CDR2 YNFKEQ. CDR3 DNA: TGTGCCGCCTCCTCGACAGGACAAGAAAAACTGTTTTTT. Translated, it gives CAASSTGQEKLFF.

Concerning this clone: Distinct nucleotide sequences in the sample also encode this CDR3. The CDR3: CASSQAYEQYF. As DNA, the CDR3 is TGTGCCAGCAGCCAAGCGTACGAGCAGTACTTC. The V call is TRBV14, the J call TRBJ2-7; D unresolved. Germline CDR1 is SGHDN and CDR2 is FVKESK. Deletions cut 1 base from V and 4 bases from J, with 2 bases between. CDR3 size: 11 residues.

This clone was found a few times. The rearrangement links TRBV29-1 to TRBJ1-1, with 8 bases aligning to TRBD1. The V gene end was trimmed by 7 bases and the J gene end by 8 bases; junction bases not matched to a gene: 6. Germline lookup yields CDR1 SQVTM and CDR2 ANQGSEA. This CDR3 region has 11 residues. CDR3 loop: CSASGGLEAFF. The DNA of the CDR3 is TGCAGCGCCTCAGGGGGCCTAGAAGCTTTCTTT.

This chain links TRBV7-2 with TRBJ1-1, with D possibly being TRBD1 (6 bases). The CDR3 loop spans 13 amino acids. Germline V gene sequence: CDR1 SGHTA, CDR2 FQGNSA. Trimming stripped 6 bases from V and 4 bases from J, with 12 bases between. The CDR3 DNA reads as TGTGCCAGCAGTTCAGGGGCGGTCACTGAAGCTTTCTTT. Its protein is CASSSGAVTEAFF.

The rearrangement links TRBV27 to TRBJ1-1, with D maybe TRBD1 (5 bases). The V and J ends lost 7 bases and 0 bases respectively, with 18 bases between them. CDR1 is MNHEY and CDR2 is SMNVEV in the germline V gene (reference sequence). The CDR3 runs 16 residues. The CDR3 DNA follows: TGTGCCAGCATAGGGGCAGCACCCCATTTGAACACTGAAGCTTTCTTT. Amino acids: CASIGAAPHLNTEAFF.

With regard to this clone: This sample includes further DNA sequences coding for the same CDR3. The J gene is TRBJ2-3, the V gene TRBV4-1, with 9 bases that match TRBD2. The CDR3 is 16 residues long. The V gene's germline CDR1 is MGHRA and CDR2 YSYEKL. Unmatched junction bases numbered 4, after V lost 0 bases and J lost 3 bases. In DNA form, the CDR3 reads TGCGCCAGCAGCCAAGAAGTAGCGGGGGAGACAGATACGCAGTATTTT. Its protein is CASSQEVAGETDTQYF.

The sample holds one count of this clone. The chain couples TRBV2 to TRBJ2-7, with TRBD1 matching 7 bases. This CDR3 contains 13 residues. Germline V gene data show CDR1 as SNHLY and CDR2 as FYNNEI. Germline trimming cut 4 bases from V and 3 bases from J; bases unmatched to any gene: 3. DNA of the CDR3: TGTGCCAGCAGTGCCGGGACAGTCTACGAGCAGTACTTC. Amino acid sequence: CASSAGTVYEQYF.

This clone appeared a few times. The chain is built from TRBV30 and TRBJ1-5; no definite D call. CDR1 is GTSNPN and CDR2 is SVGIG in the germline V gene (reference sequence). CDR3 size: 13 residues. V shed 2 bases and J shed 7 bases, with 12 bases lying between them. The CDR3 sequence is CAWSLSAVQPQHF. The CDR3, as DNA: TGTGCCTGGAGTCTAAGTGCGGTCCAGCCCCAGCATTTT.

The chain combines TRBV18 with TRBJ1-1; the D is unclear. Germline V gene data show CDR1 as KGHSH and CDR2 as LQKENI. The CDR3 totals 15 residues. Trimming pared 2 bases from V and 3 bases from J, leaving 13 bases between. DNA of the CDR3: TGTGCCAGCTCACCAAACCCGGGTCCGGACACTGAAGCTTTCTTT. Amino acid sequence: CASSPNPGPDTEAFF.

The V gene is TRBV6-5, the J gene TRBJ2-7; D is undetermined. Trimming shortened V by 9 bases and J by 7 bases, and 13 bases separated the two germline ends. CDR3 length: 11 residues. The V gene's germline CDR1 is MNHEY and CDR2 SVGAGI. The CDR3 DNA follows: TGTGCCAGGCATTTAGTGTGTGAGCAGTACTTC. Its translation is CARHLVCEQYF.

This clone was observed a few times. The chain has TRBV5-8 and TRBJ2-3, with D maybe TRBD2 (6 bases). Germline CDR1 and CDR2: SGHTS and YDEGEE. The CDR3 length is 16 residues. The V and J ends lost 7 bases and 2 bases respectively, with 20 bases between them. This CDR3 is CASALGSSYDTDTQYF. CDR3 DNA: TGTGCCAGCGCTCTCGGGAGTTCCTATGACACAGATACGCAGTATTTT.

V usage is TRBV7-2 and J usage is TRBJ2-7; D unclear. The CDR3 covers 12 residues. Germline CDR1 SGHTA, CDR2 FQGNSA. Between the trimmed V and J ends, which lost 2 bases and 6 bases, there was a span of 8 bases. CDR3 protein: CASSLTVGEQYF. The CDR3 bases are TGTGCCAGCAGCTTAACTGTCGGCGAGCAGTACTTC.

The gene calls are TRBV5-1 and TRBJ2-7; possible D gene TRBD1, 6 bases. The germline CDR1 and CDR2 sequences are SGHRS and YFSETQ. Trimming cost V 4 bases and J 0 bases, with 17 bases left between them. The CDR3 loop spans 16 amino acids. CDR3 in DNA: TGCGCCAGCAGCCCACAGGGTACCGCGGTCTCCTACGAGCAGTACTTC. Its protein is CASSPQGTAVSYEQYF.